The 15 T cell receptor beta chains below all came from one sample that was sequenced in a study of metastatic and nonmetastatic thyroid tumors. With MiXCR, TCRdb reprocessed the PCR reads. The sample lists tens of thousands of clones; more than 20% were seen once. Patients had received no treatment of any kind before thyroid surgery. Input material: tumor tissue. Receptors originate from a female donor with papillary thyroid cancer or a benign thyroid nodule (not recorded which). Some clones in this sample may be carry-over from other donors' samples.

The chain combines TRBV11-2 with TRBJ2-1; D remains unclear. Germline CDR1 and CDR2: SGHAT and FQNNGV. With 5 bases removed from V and 0 bases from J, the gap between germline ends came to 14 bases. The length of the CDR3 is 16 residues. This CDR3 reads CASSLTISSSYNEQFF. The CDR3 region has the DNA TGTGCCAGCAGCCTTACTATCTCTAGCTCCTACAATGAGCAGTTCTTC.

This clone was picked up a small number of times. The chain couples TRBV6-1 to TRBJ1-5; TRBD1 is a possible D gene (5 bases). The length of the CDR3 is 14 residues. Germline V gives CDR1 MNHNS, CDR2 SASEGT. Trimming stripped 8 bases from V and 7 bases from J, with 18 bases between. In nucleotides, the CDR3 is TGTGCCAGCTATACAGGACCGTTTGGACAGCCCCAGCATTTT. Amino acid sequence: CASYTGPFGQPQHF.

This clone occurred many times. V gene TRBV13 combines with J gene TRBJ1-2, with no clear D. V gave up 4 bases and J gave up 4 bases, with 10 bases separating them. The germline CDR1 and CDR2 sequences are PRHDT and FYEKMQ (reference sequence). The CDR3 sequence is 13 residues long. In DNA form, the CDR3 reads TGTGCCAGCAGCTCCACCTCAGGCTATGGCTACACCTTC. This encodes CASSSTSGYGYTF.

Judged by abundance, this clone is medium-sized. The chain uses TRBV20-1 and TRBJ2-7; D perhaps matches TRBD1 (5 bases). CDR3 length: 15 amino acids. The V end was cut by 2 bases, the J end by 2 bases, with 16 bases between. Germline loops: CDR1 DFQATT, CDR2 SNEGSKA (reference sequence). DNA for the CDR3: TGCAGTGCTAGACCCATCGTACAGGAGACCTACGAGCAGTACTTC. Amino acid sequence: CSARPIVQETYEQYF.

Turning to this clone: One junction end disagrees with the germline gene, perhaps due to a read error. The chain carries TRBV20-1 and TRBJ2-2, with 9 bases matching TRBD1. The CDR3 is 14 residues long. Germline CDR1 is DFQATT and CDR2 is SNEGSKA (reference sequence). CDR3 nucleotide sequence: TGCAGTGCCTCCTGGACAGGGGAAACCGGTGAGCTGTTTTTT. Amino acid sequence: CSASWTGETGELFF.

This clone was picked up a small number of times. The chain links TRBV12-3 or TRBV12-4 to TRBJ2-1; a possible D gene is TRBD2 (6 bases). This CDR3 has 13 amino acids. The V gene lost 6 bases and the J gene lost 6 bases, with 12 bases spanning the gap. The CDR3 DNA follows: TGTGCCAGCAGCCTGGGACTTCGCAATGAGCAGTTCTTC. This codes for CASSLGLRNEQFF.

The chain links TRBV28 to TRBJ2-3; D is possibly TRBD1 or TRBD2 (6 bases each). This CDR3 spans 15 amino acids. The V and J ends lost 3 bases and 4 bases respectively, with 14 bases between them. Germline CDR1 is MDHEN and CDR2 is SYDVKM. CDR3 sequence: CASSFPRRGSDTQYF. The CDR3 coding sequence is TGTGCCAGCAGTTTCCCTCGGAGGGGGTCAGATACGCAGTATTTT.

In this sample, this clone is medium-sized. The gene calls are TRBV28 and TRBJ1-4; tentatively, D is TRBD1 (5 bases). Germline values: CDR1 MDHEN, CDR2 SYDVKM. Trimming shortened V by 4 bases and J by 5 bases, and 11 bases separated the two germline ends. The CDR3 is 14 residues long. Here the CDR3 DNA reads TGTGCCAGCAGTTCCCCGGGGCCGAATGAAAAACTGTTTTTT. This gives the protein CASSSPGPNEKLFF. Full variable domain (rest looked up from reference TRBV28 and TRBJ1-4): DVKVTQSSRYLVKRTGEKVFLECVQDMDHENMFWYRQDPGLGLRLIYFSYDVKMKEKGDIPEGYSVSREKKERFSLILESASTNQTSMYLCASSSPGPNEKLFFGSGTQLSVL.

The chain joins TRBV7-3 to TRBJ2-1, with D perhaps TRBD2 (5 bases). The CDR3 runs 13 residues. Trimming took 3 bases from V and 5 from J, leaving 8 bases between them. Germline loops: CDR1 SGHTA, CDR2 FQGTGA. This CDR3 is CASSFGLDNEQFF. The CDR3 nucleotides read TGTGCCAGCAGCTTCGGACTGGACAATGAGCAGTTCTTC.

V gene TRBV10-3 combines with J gene TRBJ2-1, with 8 positions matching TRBD1. Trimming removed 8 bases from V and 6 bases from J; junction bases left unmatched: 6. Germline CDR1 reads ENHRY; CDR2 reads SYGVKD. This CDR3 has 13 amino acids. The CDR3 DNA reads as TGTGCCATCCCCGGGACAGGCTCCAATGAGCAGTTCTTC. Residues: CAIPGTGSNEQFF.

At least ten counts were recorded for this clone. The chain couples TRBV20-1 to TRBJ1-6; 7 bases align to TRBD1. J was trimmed by 6 bases and V by 3 bases; bases with no gene match: 8. Germline CDR1 DFQATT, CDR2 SNEGSKA (reference sequence). The CDR3 extends over 15 amino acids. CDR3: CSASPTGQPNSPLHF. CDR3 DNA sequence: TGCAGTGCTAGCCCCACGGGACAGCCTAATTCACCCCTCCACTTT.

This clone came up many times. The chain couples TRBV19 to TRBJ1-4; possible D gene TRBD1, 5 bases. Trimming removed 1 base at V and 4 bases at J, with 10 bases between. Germline V lookup: CDR1 LNHDA, CDR2 SQIVND (reference sequence). The CDR3 is made up of 15 amino acids. CDR3: CASSIGDRHNEKLFF. CDR3 in DNA: TGTGCCAGTAGTATAGGGGACCGACATAATGAAAAACTGTTTTTT.

This clone was counted many times. The chain couples TRBV2 to TRBJ1-1, with D unclear. The V end lost 3 bases, the J end lost 3 bases, and 11 bases lay between the germline ends. The CDR3 has 14 amino acids. Per the germline V gene, CDR1 is SNHLY and CDR2 is FYNNEI. The CDR3 DNA is TGTGCCAGCAGTGATGGCAACCGGCACACTGAAGCTTTCTTT. It is translated as CASSDGNRHTEAFF.

This clone was recorded at least ten times. The chain employs TRBV18 and TRBJ2-5, with D possibly TRBD2 on 5 matching bases. Deletions cut 5 bases from V and 2 bases from J, with 15 bases between. This CDR3 contains 15 residues. Germline V lookup: CDR1 KGHSH, CDR2 LQKENI. This chain's CDR3 is CASSTRSRQQETQYF. DNA of the CDR3: TGTGCCAGCTCAACTAGAAGTAGGCAACAAGAGACCCAGTACTTC.

This clone was counted between two and nine times. This chain joins TRBV6-1 and TRBJ2-1, with D maybe TRBD2 (6 bases). This CDR3 has 14 amino acids. Between the trimmed V and J ends, which lost 7 bases and 7 bases, there was a span of 17 bases. Germline CDR1 reads MNHNS; CDR2 reads SASEGT. In DNA form, the CDR3 reads TGTGCCAGCATGGTTAGCGGACTTTTGAATGAGCAGTTCTTC. Translated, it gives CASMVSGLLNEQFF.